These T cell receptor beta chains were read from a single sample in a study of cytomegalovirus exposure and HLA in healthy donors. Generated by immunoSEQ multiplex PCR, the TCRdb table keeps only in-frame clones and is missing some. Here the sample spans some 60,000 clones, 90% to 96% being singletons. Sample: PBMCs. These receptors all come from a man younger than 35 in good health and CMV-seronegative. Both conserved end residues are part of each CDR3. The order of the fields is J gene, clone size, V gene, D gene, CDR3 DNA, CDR3 protein. A D gene is named only where the DNA matches it firmly. Some rows have no size entry. The others give once, few or many, or a class for an expanded clone.

J gene: TRBJ2-7; clone size: -; V gene: TRBV6-1; D gene: -; CDR3 DNA: TGTGCCAGCAGTGCCCGACTAGACCCCCCCTACGAGCAGTACTTC; CDR3 protein: CASSARLDPPYEQYF
J gene: TRBJ1-5; clone size: -; V gene: TRBV28; D gene: TRBD1; CDR3 DNA: TGTGCCAGCAGTCTAACAGGGACAGTTGGTCAGCCCCAGCATTTT; CDR3 protein: CASSLTGTVGQPQHF
J gene: TRBJ1-5; clone size: -; V gene: TRBV10-3; D gene: -; CDR3 DNA: TGTGCCATCAGTGAGTCTTTATCAGGGGACAATCAGCCCCAGCATTTT; CDR3 protein: CAISESLSGDNQPQHF
J gene: TRBJ1-1; clone size: once; V gene: TRBV28; D gene: -; CDR3 DNA: TGTGCCAGCAGGTTGGTGAATACAGGGCGTGTGGACACTGAAGCTTTCTTT; CDR3 protein: CASRLVNTGRVDTEAFF
J gene: TRBJ2-1; clone size: -; V gene: TRBV11-2; D gene: TRBD2; CDR3 DNA: TGTGCCAGCAGCTTAGGCCCTAGCGGACCCTACAATGAGCAGTTCTTC; CDR3 protein: CASSLGPSGPYNEQFF
J gene: TRBJ1-1; clone size: -; V gene: TRBV2; D gene: -; CDR3 DNA: TGTGCCAGCAGCGGACGGGGGAACACTGAAGCTTTCTTT; CDR3 protein: CASSGRGNTEAFF
J gene: TRBJ2-1; clone size: -; V gene: TRBV2; D gene: TRBD1; CDR3 DNA: TGTGCCAGCAGTGAAAGGACAGGGCCCTACAATGAGCAGTTCTTC; CDR3 protein: CASSERTGPYNEQFF
J gene: TRBJ2-1; clone size: -; V gene: TRBV4-1; D gene: -; CDR3 DNA: TGCGCCAGCAGCCAAGTTCGGGCGGGGGCGCGGGGGAATGAGCAGTTCTTC; CDR3 protein: CASSQVRAGARGNEQFF
J gene: TRBJ2-4; clone size: -; V gene: TRBV19; D gene: TRBD2; CDR3 DNA: TGTGCCAGTAGTAGGCGACTAGCGGGAGGGGAAAACATTCAGTACTTC; CDR3 protein: CASSRRLAGGENIQYF
J gene: TRBJ2-1; clone size: once; V gene: TRBV5-1; D gene: TRBD2; CDR3 DNA: TGCGCCAGCAGCACCGGACTAGCGGCGTACAATGAGCAGTTCTTC; CDR3 protein: CASSTGLAAYNEQFF
J gene: TRBJ1-2; clone size: -; V gene: TRBV25-1; D gene: -; CDR3 DNA: TGTGCCAGCAGTGAATCTACCTCGGGGGGCACGGGTGGCTACACCTTC; CDR3 protein: CASSESTSGGTGGYTF
J gene: TRBJ1-5; clone size: -; V gene: TRBV6-5; D gene: -; CDR3 DNA: TGTGCCAGCAGTAACGAGGTCCCAGGCAATCAGCCCCAGCATTTT; CDR3 protein: CASSNEVPGNQPQHF
J gene: TRBJ1-5; clone size: -; V gene: TRBV2; D gene: TRBD1; CDR3 DNA: TGTGCCAGCAGATCGGACAGGGGGGCAAATCAGCCCCAGCATTTT; CDR3 protein: CASRSDRGANQPQHF
J gene: TRBJ2-6; clone size: -; V gene: TRBV27; D gene: -; CDR3 DNA: TGTGCCAGCAGTTTATATACAGTTTCCTCCCGCGTAGATGGGGCCAACGTCCTGACTTTC; CDR3 protein: CASSLYTVSSRVDGANVLTF
J gene: TRBJ2-1; clone size: -; V gene: TRBV7-9; D gene: TRBD2; CDR3 DNA: TGTGCCAGCAACGGCGGGAGTAGTATCAATGAGCAGTTCTTC; CDR3 protein: CASNGGSSINEQFF
J gene: TRBJ2-2; clone size: -; V gene: TRBV11-2; D gene: TRBD2; CDR3 DNA: TGTGCCAGCAGCTTAGGGGGTCTAGCGGGAAGGGAGCTGTTTTTT; CDR3 protein: CASSLGGLAGRELFF
J gene: TRBJ2-3; clone size: -; V gene: TRBV5-4; D gene: TRBD2; CDR3 DNA: TGTGCCAGCAGATTAGGTTCGCGGGCTAGCGGGACAGATACGCAGTATTTT; CDR3 protein: CASRLGSRASGTDTQYF
J gene: TRBJ2-7; clone size: -; V gene: TRBV6-5; D gene: -; CDR3 DNA: TGTGCCAGCAGTTACCTCACACGGGAATCCTACGAGCAGTACTTC; CDR3 protein: CASSYLTRESYEQYF
J gene: TRBJ2-1; clone size: -; V gene: TRBV27; D gene: TRBD2; CDR3 DNA: TGTGCCAGCAGTTTCCAATCCGGGACTAGCGGGAGAAGGGATGAGCAGTTCTTC; CDR3 protein: CASSFQSGTSGRRDEQFF
J gene: TRBJ1-2; clone size: few; V gene: TRBV28; D gene: -; CDR3 DNA: TGTGCCAGCAGTTCTTGGGAGCGGTTTAGGGATGGCTACACCTTC; CDR3 protein: CASSSWERFRDGYTF
J gene: TRBJ2-1; clone size: -; V gene: TRBV10-3; D gene: TRBD2; CDR3 DNA: TGTGCCATCAGTGAGTCCTTTGGTAGCGGGAATAGCGATGAGCAGTTCTTC; CDR3 protein: CAISESFGSGNSDEQFF
J gene: TRBJ2-7; clone size: -; V gene: TRBV7-9; D gene: TRBD2; CDR3 DNA: TGTGCCAGCAGCTTATCTAGGACTAGCGGAAACTCCTACGAGCAGTACTTC; CDR3 protein: CASSLSRTSGNSYEQYF
J gene: TRBJ2-3; clone size: -; V gene: TRBV29-1; D gene: TRBD2; CDR3 DNA: TGCAGCGTTGAGTTTAGCGGGAGAGGAACAGATACGCAGTATTTT; CDR3 protein: CSVEFSGRGTDTQYF